These 24 T cell receptor beta chains originate from one sample sequenced in a study of graft-versus-host responses after intestinal transplantation. Generated by immunoSEQ multiplex PCR, the TCRdb table keeps only in-frame clones and is missing some. This sample has tens of thousands of clones; about 95% occur once, and the top ten carry roughly 0.21%. For these receptors, no antigen is known. Here the sequenced sample was unstimulated CD8+ T cells sorted from spleen or lymph node cells, taken before transplant. The receptors shown here come from a human donor who was the organ donor for an intestinal transplant.

The V call is TRBV9, the J call TRBJ1-1; tentative D call: TRBD1 (6 bases). There are 17 residues in the CDR3. Germline loops: CDR1 SGDLS, CDR2 YYNGEE. Trimming cost V 0 bases and J 2 bases, with 17 bases left between them. In DNA form, the CDR3 reads TGTGCCAGCAGCGTAGCTACAGGGCCGGAGCCCAACACTGAAGCTTTCTTT. Its protein is CASSVATGPEPNTEAFF. Full variable domain (remainder filled in from reference TRBV9 and TRBJ1-1): DSGVTQTPKHLITATGQRVTLRCSPRSGDLSVYWYQQSLDQGLQFLIQYYNGEERAKGNILERFSAQQFPDLHSELNLSSLELGDSALYFCASSVATGPEPNTEAFFGQGTRLTVV.

The rearrangement joins TRBV9 to TRBJ1-1; D is unclear. V lost 3 bases and J 2 bases, leaving 17 bases between the germline ends. The germline V gene encodes CDR1 SGDLS and CDR2 YYNGEE. The CDR3 extends over 16 amino acids. The CDR3 coding sequence is TGTGCCAGCAGCGCGTATGGGAGGGATTTCAACACTGAAGCTTTCTTT. Amino acids: CASSAYGRDFNTEAFF.

The chain carries TRBV19 and TRBJ1-1; D gene ambiguous. Germline CDR1 LNHDA, CDR2 SQIVND (reference sequence). V lost 3 bases and J lost 6, with 8 bases in between. This CDR3 has 12 residues. CDR3 sequence: CASSIRLSEAFF. The CDR3 nucleotides are TGTGCCAGTAGTATCCGGCTATCTGAAGCTTTCTTT.

The CDR3 DNA is TGTGCCAGCAGTTTACCGGGACAGGCAACCTACGAGCAGTACTTC. It codes for CASSLPGQATYEQYF. V usage is TRBV27 and J usage is TRBJ2-7; the match to TRBD1 covers 8 bases. This CDR3 is 15 amino acids long. Germline V gene data show CDR1 as MNHEY and CDR2 as SMNVEV (reference sequence). V was pared by 2 bases and J by 2 bases, with 5 bases of the junction left unmatched.

CDR3 sequence (DNA): TGTGCCAGCAGCGTAATTGTTGGAGGGCCTACCTCTGGGGCCAACGTCCTGACTTTC. Protein: CASSVIVGGPTSGANVLTF. The V gene is TRBV9, the J gene TRBJ2-6; D perhaps matches TRBD2 (6 bases). Trimming left V 1 base short and J 0 bases short, with 17 bases between. The CDR3 totals 19 residues. The germline gives CDR1 SGDLS, CDR2 YYNGEE.

This clone showed up just a few times. The chain combines TRBV6-1 with TRBJ1-4, with D maybe TRBD1 (5 bases). Germline CDR1 is MNHNS and CDR2 is SASEGT. The V end was cut by 3 bases, the J end by 0 bases, with 8 bases between. The CDR3 loop spans 15 amino acids. The CDR3 sequence: CASSDGGSTNEKLFF. CDR3 sequence (DNA): TGTGCCAGCAGTGACGGGGGGTCAACTAATGAAAAACTGTTTTTT.

The rearrangement joins TRBV10-3 to TRBJ1-1; no reliable D call. The CDR3 has 16 residues. Germline CDR1 ENHRY, CDR2 SYGVKD. V was cut by 5 bases and J by 1 base, with 17 bases left in between. The CDR3 coding sequence is TGTGCCATCAGTATTTCAACAAATTCGGGGAACACTGAAGCTTTCTTT. It specifies CAISISTNSGNTEAFF.

DNA for the CDR3: TGTGCCAGCAGGAACCGGACCGACTCTGGGGCCAACGTCCTGACTTTC. Its translation: CASRNRTDSGANVLTF. The chain recombines TRBV2 with TRBJ2-6; D unclear. V gave up 6 bases and J gave up 0 bases, with 12 bases separating them. Germline V gene data show CDR1 as SNHLY and CDR2 as FYNNEI. This CDR3 has 16 amino acids. The full variable domain, its missing parts supplied by reference TRBV2 and TRBJ2-6, is EPEVTQTPSHQVTQMGQEVILRCVPISNHLYFYWYRQILGQKVEFLVSFYNNEISEKSEIFDDQFSVERPDGSNFTLKIRSTKLEDSAMYFCASRNRTDSGANVLTFGAGSRLTVL.

This sequence joins TRBV18 and TRBJ2-7; 8 positions match TRBD2. This CDR3 region has 15 residues. J was trimmed by 3 bases and V by 3 bases; bases with no gene match: 7. Germline V lookup: CDR1 KGHSH, CDR2 LQKENI. The CDR3 protein is CASSPQGRGVYEQYF. Here the CDR3 DNA reads TGTGCCAGCTCACCCCAGGGGCGGGGGGTCTACGAGCAGTACTTC. Full variable domain (missing parts from reference TRBV18 and TRBJ2-7): NAGVMQNPRHLVRRRGQEARLRCSPMKGHSHVYWYRQLPEEGLKFMVYLQKENIIDESGMPKERFSAEFPKEGPSILRIQQVVRGDSAAYFCASSPQGRGVYEQYFGPGTRLTVT.

The rearrangement uses TRBV27 and TRBJ1-5; the D gene is possibly TRBD1 (5 bases). V gave up 5 bases and J gave up 9 bases, with 11 bases separating them. This CDR3 is 12 amino acids long. Per germline, CDR1 MNHEY and CDR2 SMNVEV (reference sequence). Here the CDR3 DNA reads TGTGCCAGCAGTCCCCCGGGGGGGCCCCAGCATTTT. Amino acids: CASSPPGGPQHF.

In this sample, this clone turned up a few times. The chain joins TRBV27 to TRBJ1-3; a weak D match, TRBD1 (6 bases). The CDR3 loop spans 14 amino acids. The germline V gene encodes CDR1 MNHEY and CDR2 SMNVEV (reference sequence). The V end lost 2 bases, the J end lost 4 bases, and 9 bases lay between the germline ends. The CDR3 coding sequence is TGTGCCAGCAGTTTAAGGGGGATCGGAAACACCATATATTTT. Amino acid sequence: CASSLRGIGNTIYF.

The chain has TRBV19 and TRBJ1-1; D gene unclear. Germline values: CDR1 LNHDA, CDR2 SQIVND (reference sequence). This CDR3 region has 14 residues. V lost 7 bases, J lost 3 bases, and 15 bases lay in between. This CDR3 reads CASNNGGQHTEAFF. The CDR3 coding sequence is TGTGCCAGTAATAACGGTGGGCAGCACACTGAAGCTTTCTTT.

The DNA of the CDR3 is TGTGCCAGCAGTTTGCAGTTGAACACTGAAGCTTTCTTT. This codes for CASSLQLNTEAFF. The V call is TRBV28, the J call TRBJ1-1; D is uncertain. Trimming took off 3 bases at V and 0 bases at J, with 5 bases between the two ends. CDR1 MDHEN and CDR2 SYDVKM come from the germline V gene. The CDR3 spans 13 residues.

This chain connects TRBV4-3 to TRBJ2-1, with TRBD1 matching 9 bases. V shed 0 bases and J 2 bases; nucleotides not matched to a gene: 5. CDR1 is LGHNA and CDR2 is YSLEER in the germline V gene. CDR3 length equals 17 residues. DNA for the CDR3: TGCGCCAGCAGCCAAGATGTCGGGACAGGGACCTACAATGAGCAGTTCTTC. Its translation is CASSQDVGTGTYNEQFF.

This chain joins TRBV28 and TRBJ1-2; 11 bases are a match to TRBD1. V shed 3 bases and J 4 bases; nucleotides not matched to a gene: 4. CDR1 and CDR2 (germline): MDHEN, SYDVKM. The CDR3 is made up of 15 amino acids. The CDR3 here is CASSLSGTGGYGYTF. DNA for the CDR3: TGTGCCAGCAGTTTGTCCGGGACAGGGGGCTATGGCTACACCTTC.

J is TRBJ2-6 and V is TRBV12-5; TRBD1 is a possible D gene (5 bases). Germline loops: CDR1 LGHNT, CDR2 FRNRAP. V was cut by 5 bases and J by 5 bases, with 22 bases left in between. The CDR3 is 18 residues long. DNA of the CDR3: TGTGCTAGTGGTACGGACCCTGCAGGACAAAGTCGGGCCAACGTCCTGACTTTC. Amino acid sequence: CASGTDPAGQSRANVLTF.

The chain carries TRBV6-1 and TRBJ2-1; 8 nucleotides match TRBD2. CDR1 and CDR2 from the germline V gene are MNHNS and SASEGT. J lost 4 bases, V lost 2 bases, and 13 bases had no gene match. The CDR3 runs to 18 residues. The CDR3 here is CASSESFFGGAEYNEQFF. In DNA form, the CDR3 reads TGTGCCAGCAGTGAATCTTTCTTCGGGGGGGCGGAGTACAATGAGCAGTTCTTC.

This sequence joins TRBV6-1 and TRBJ2-7, with 9 bases aligning to TRBD1. The CDR3 extends over 15 amino acids. The trim removed 1 base at V and 0 bases at J, leaving 1 base unmatched. CDR1 is MNHNS and CDR2 is SASEGT in the germline V gene. The CDR3 DNA sequence: TGTGCCAGCAGTGAAGGGACAGGGGTCTCCTACGAGCAGTACTTC. Translated, it gives CASSEGTGVSYEQYF.

J is TRBJ1-4 and V is TRBV4-3; D uncertain. Trimming removed 4 bases from V and 5 bases from J, with 17 bases in between. Germline-derived CDR1 and CDR2 are LGHNA and YSLEER. There are 16 residues in the CDR3. CDR3 loop: CASSPGSQATNEKLFF. The CDR3 nucleotides read TGCGCCAGCAGCCCAGGCTCCCAGGCCACGAATGAAAAACTGTTTTTT.

The chain uses TRBV5-8 and TRBJ2-3; a weak D match, TRBD2 (6 bases). V gave up 4 bases and J gave up 5 bases, with 11 bases separating them. This CDR3 spans 13 amino acids. Germline V gives CDR1 SGHTS, CDR2 YDEGEE. The CDR3 reads CASSPGDIDTQYF. CDR3 sequence (DNA): TGTGCCAGCAGCCCGGGGGATATAGATACGCAGTATTTT.

This clone has just a few counts. The gene calls are TRBV27 and TRBJ2-1; 10 bases map to TRBD2. Germline loops: CDR1 MNHEY, CDR2 SMNVEV (reference sequence). Germline trimming cut 5 bases from V and 8 bases from J; bases unmatched to any gene: 6. This CDR3 contains 14 residues. The CDR3 nucleotides read TGTGCCAGCAGTAGCAGCGGGGGGGCTGATGAGCAGTTCTTC. As protein: CASSSSGGADEQFF.

This chain connects TRBV10-3 to TRBJ2-7; tentatively, D is TRBD1 (9 bases). The CDR3 spans 17 residues. The V end was cut by 3 bases, the J end by 6 bases, with 24 bases between. CDR1 is ENHRY and CDR2 is SYGVKD in the germline V gene. CDR3 residues: CAISEAGVGQGGGEQYF. The CDR3 DNA reads TGTGCCATCAGTGAAGCGGGGGTGGGACAGGGCGGAGGCGAGCAGTACTTC.

The chain recombines TRBV7-9 with TRBJ1-6; TRBD1 aligns across 10 bases. Germline assignment: CDR1 SEHNR and CDR2 FQNEAQ (reference sequence). The trim removed 5 bases at V and 9 bases at J, leaving 4 bases unmatched. The CDR3 is 14 residues long. CDR3 DNA: TGTGCCAGCAGCAGGGGACAGGGGACTTCACCCCTCCACTTT. Amino acids: CASSRGQGTSPLHF.

The CDR3 bases are TGTGCCAGCAGCTTAACCCATGGGACAGGGGCCACCGGGGAGCTGTTTTTT. Its protein is CASSLTHGTGATGELFF. The V call is TRBV7-3, the J call TRBJ2-2, with 10 bases fitting TRBD1. The germline V gene has CDR1 SGHTA and CDR2 FQGTGA. This CDR3 contains 17 residues. The V segment lost 0 bases and the J segment 4 bases; nucleotides outside the gene matches: 5.